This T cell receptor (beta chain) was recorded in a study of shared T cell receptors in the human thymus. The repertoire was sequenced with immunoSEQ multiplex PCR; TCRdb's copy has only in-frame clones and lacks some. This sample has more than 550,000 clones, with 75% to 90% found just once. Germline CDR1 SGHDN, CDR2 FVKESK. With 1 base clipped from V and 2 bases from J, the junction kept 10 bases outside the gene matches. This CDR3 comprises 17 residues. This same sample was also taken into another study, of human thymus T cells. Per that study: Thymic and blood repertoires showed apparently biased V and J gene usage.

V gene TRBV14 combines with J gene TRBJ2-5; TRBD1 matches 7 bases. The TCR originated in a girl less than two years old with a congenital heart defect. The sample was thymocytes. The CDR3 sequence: CASSQVKLEGAQETQYF. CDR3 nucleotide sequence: TGTGCCAGCAGCCAAGTTAAACTAGAGGGGGCGCAAGAGACCCAGTACTTC.